Each of the 23 T cell receptor beta chains below was sequenced from the same sample in a study of blood T cell repertoires in COVID-19. Some clones are missing from TCRdb's copy, which holds only in-frame ones; the method was immunoSEQ multiplex PCR. The table shows about 28,000 clones, with 87% occurring only once. Sequenced sample: peripheral blood. The receptor set was obtained from a man between 60 and 70 years old with active COVID-19.

A single count supports this clone. The V gene is TRBV9, the J gene TRBJ2-5, with 15 bases aligning to TRBD2. The CDR3 has 18 residues. After removal of 0 bases from V and 5 bases from J, the junction contained 8 bases not matched to a gene. Germline lookup yields CDR1 SGDLS and CDR2 YYNGEE. The CDR3 nucleotides read TGTGCCAGCAGCGTAGGTCGGACTAGCGGGGGGGCAAGGGAGACCCAGTACTTC. Translating gives CASSVGRTSGGARETQYF.

J is TRBJ2-5 and V is TRBV5-1; D might be TRBD1 (5 bases). Trimming cost V 0 bases and J 5 bases, with 14 bases left between them. The germline V gene encodes CDR1 SGHRS and CDR2 YFSETQ. CDR3 length equals 15 residues. The CDR3 nucleotides are TGCGCCAGCAGCTTGGCAGGGCTGGCCACGGAGACCCAGTACTTC. Its translation: CASSLAGLATETQYF. Together with reference TRBV5-1 and TRBJ2-5, the CDR3 gives the full variable domain: KAGVTQTPRYLIKTRGQQVTLSCSPISGHRSVSWYQQTPGQGLQFLFEYFSETQRNKGNFPGRFSGRQFSNSRSEMNVSTLELGDSALYLCASSLAGLATETQYFGPGTRLLVL.

This clone was observed a few times. The chain combines TRBV6-6 with TRBJ1-4; 9 nucleotides align to TRBD1. The CDR3 totals 16 residues. Unmatched junction bases numbered 12, after V lost 6 bases and J lost 7 bases. In germline, CDR1 is MNHNY, CDR2 SVGAGI (reference sequence). CDR3 loop: CASRRDRVGGSEKLFF. The CDR3 bases are TGTGCCAGCAGGCGGGACAGGGTGGGGGGGAGTGAAAAACTGTTTTTT.

This clone came up once. This chain uses TRBV5-1 with TRBJ1-3; D is unclear. Germline values: CDR1 SGHRS, CDR2 YFSETQ. This CDR3 is 16 amino acids long. With 0 bases removed from V and 0 bases from J, the gap between germline ends came to 10 bases. CDR3 DNA: TGCGCCAGCAGCTTGGTTTCAGGCCCCTCTGGAAACACCATATATTTT. It specifies CASSLVSGPSGNTIYF.

The chain combines TRBV2 with TRBJ2-5, with TRBD1 identical over 7 bases. J gave up 5 bases and V 3 bases, and 6 bases lay outside the gene matches. This CDR3 is 14 amino acids long. The V gene's germline CDR1 is SNHLY and CDR2 FYNNEI. The CDR3 loop is CASSERGLGETQYF. The DNA of the CDR3 is TGTGCCAGCAGTGAGAGGGGGCTTGGTGAGACCCAGTACTTC. The full variable domain, rest sourced from reference TRBV2 and TRBJ2-5, is EPEVTQTPSHQVTQMGQEVILRCVPISNHLYFYWYRQILGQKVEFLVSFYNNEISEKSEIFDDQFSVERPDGSNFTLKIRSTKLEDSAMYFCASSERGLGETQYFGPGTRLLVL.

This sequence joins TRBV27 and TRBJ2-1; 8 bases fit TRBD2. After removal of 7 bases from V and 0 bases from J, the junction contained 20 bases not matched to a gene. CDR3 length: 20 residues. CDR1 and CDR2 from the germline V gene are MNHEY and SMNVEV (reference sequence). The CDR3 sequence: CASTSDLSSAGGLSYNEQFF. CDR3 DNA sequence: TGTGCCAGCACCTCGGACCTTTCGTCGGCGGGGGGACTCTCCTACAATGAGCAGTTCTTC.

The genes are TRBV18 and TRBJ2-4; 7 positions agree with TRBD1. CDR3 length: 15 amino acids. The germline V gene encodes CDR1 KGHSH and CDR2 LQKENI. V was pared by 3 bases and J by 7 bases, with 9 bases of the junction left unmatched. The CDR3 region has the DNA TGTGCCAGCTCACCCCAGGTGACAGGGTCCAACATTCAGTACTTC. It translates to CASSPQVTGSNIQYF.

J is TRBJ2-1 and V is TRBV6-2 or TRBV6-3, with 9 nucleotides matching TRBD2. CDR1 and CDR2 from the germline V gene are MNHEY and SVGEGT. The CDR3 extends over 18 amino acids. V was pared by 2 bases and J by 2 bases, with 10 bases of the junction left unmatched. CDR3 region: CASSYDTSGLGAYNEQFF. In nucleotides, the CDR3 is TGTGCCAGCAGTTACGACACTAGCGGGTTGGGTGCCTACAATGAGCAGTTCTTC.

The gene calls are TRBV2 and TRBJ2-2; possible D gene TRBD1, 5 bases. The CDR3 is 13 amino acids. The V end was cut by 4 bases, the J end by 7 bases, with 10 bases between. Germline CDR1 SNHLY, CDR2 FYNNEI. CDR3 residues: CASSGEGVGELFF. The CDR3 DNA sequence: TGTGCCAGCAGTGGGGAAGGGGTCGGGGAGCTGTTTTTT.

The V gene is TRBV24-1, the J gene TRBJ2-2; 10 nucleotides match TRBD1. The germline CDR1 and CDR2 sequences are KGHDR and SFDVKD. The CDR3 extends over 16 amino acids. After removal of 2 bases from V and 3 bases from J, the junction contained 2 bases not matched to a gene. CDR3 in amino acids: CATSDWGTGDTGELFF. The CDR3 nucleotides are TGTGCCACCAGTGATTGGGGGACAGGGGACACCGGGGAGCTGTTTTTT.

This clone is medium-sized within its sample. The chain uses TRBV28 and TRBJ2-2; tentative D call: TRBD1 (6 bases). The CDR3 extends over 17 amino acids. In germline, CDR1 is MDHEN, CDR2 SYDVKM. V lost 4 bases, J lost 3 bases, and 18 bases lay in between. In DNA form, the CDR3 reads TGTGCCAGCAGTTCCTCCAGAGAGGGGGTGCACACCGGGGAGCTGTTTTTT. It is translated as CASSSSREGVHTGELFF.

The rearrangement joins TRBV2 to TRBJ2-2; no reliable D call. Trimming stripped 7 bases from V and 4 bases from J, with 7 bases between. Looked up from germline, CDR1 is SNHLY and CDR2 is FYNNEI. This CDR3 has 12 residues. The CDR3 DNA sequence: TGTGCCAGCACCGACACCACCGGGGAGCTGTTTTTT. It specifies CASTDTTGELFF.

This sequence joins TRBV7-9 and TRBJ2-1; D possibly corresponds to TRBD1 (5 bases). V lost 5 bases and J 10 bases, leaving 12 bases between the germline ends. The CDR3 runs to 12 residues. From germline, CDR1 is SEHNR and CDR2 FQNEAQ (reference sequence). The CDR3 DNA reads as TGTGCCAGCAGCCTATCAGGGCCGGAGCAGTTCTTC. Its protein is CASSLSGPEQFF.

The chain recombines TRBV18 with TRBJ1-2; possible D gene TRBD1, 5 bases. Germline CDR1 and CDR2: KGHSH and LQKENI. Trimming took 2 bases from V and 4 from J, leaving 17 bases between them. The CDR3 contains 16 residues. The CDR3 DNA is TGTGCCAGCTCACCATCCTCCACCGGGGGTATCTATGGCTACACCTTC. It yields the protein CASSPSSTGGIYGYTF.

The chain has TRBV11-2 and TRBJ2-1, with 7 positions matching TRBD1. This CDR3 spans 16 amino acids. Germline-derived CDR1 and CDR2 are SGHAT and FQNNGV. With V trimmed by 4 bases and J by 0 bases, 6 bases remained unmatched. CDR3 DNA: TGTGCCAGCAGCTCACAGGGGAAGAGCTCCTACAATGAGCAGTTCTTC. Translation gives CASSSQGKSSYNEQFF.

V gene TRBV7-8 combines with J gene TRBJ1-1; maybe TRBD1 (5 bases). Germline V gene sequence: CDR1 SGHVS, CDR2 FQNEAQ. The V end lost 5 bases, the J end lost 2 bases, and 18 bases lay between the germline ends. There are 16 residues in the CDR3. CDR3 bases: TGTGCCAGCAGCGTAGACCGGTTCAGGGTAAACACTGAAGCTTTCTTT. It is translated as CASSVDRFRVNTEAFF.

The chain carries TRBV2 and TRBJ1-2; 8 bases are shared with TRBD1. Trimming at V came to 6 bases and at J to 0 bases, leaving 3 bases not matched to a gene. Germline-derived CDR1 and CDR2 are SNHLY and FYNNEI. CDR3 length: 14 residues. As DNA, the CDR3 is TGTGCCAGCAGCAGGGGGCGAACTAACTATGGCTACACCTTC. It is translated as CASSRGRTNYGYTF.

The V and J genes are TRBV5-6 and TRBJ1-3; D may be TRBD1 (5 bases). Trimming cost V 4 bases and J 9 bases, with 20 bases left between them. The CDR3 totals 15 residues. Germline CDR1 reads SGHDT; CDR2 reads YYEEEE. The CDR3 sequence: CASSPTGTAGLTIYF. CDR3 nucleotide sequence: TGTGCCAGCAGCCCCACCGGGACCGCGGGGCTCACCATATATTTT. Complete variable domain (other parts from reference TRBV5-6 and TRBJ1-3): DAGVTQSPTHLIKTRGQQVTLRCSPKSGHDTVSWYQQALGQGPQFIFQYYEEEERQRGNFPDRFSGHQFPNYSSELNVNALLLGDSALYLCASSPTGTAGLTIYFGEGSWLTVV.

The chain combines TRBV29-1 with TRBJ1-2, with D possibly TRBD1 on 6 matching bases. V lost 4 bases to trimming and J lost 6 bases, with 12 bases between them. The CDR3 is 12 residues long. The germline V gene encodes CDR1 SQVTM and CDR2 ANQGSEA. The chain's CDR3 is CSVVRTEDGYTF. CDR3 bases: TGCAGCGTTGTCAGGACAGAGGATGGCTACACCTTC. The complete variable domain, with remaining parts taken from reference TRBV29-1 and TRBJ1-2, reads SAVISQKPSRDICQRGTSLTIQCQVDSQVTMMFWYRQQPGQSLTLIATANQGSEATYESGFVIDKFPISRPNLTFSTLTVSNMSPEDSSIYLCSVVRTEDGYTFGSGTRLTVV.

The genes are TRBV5-1 and TRBJ1-2, with D unresolved. Per germline, CDR1 SGHRS and CDR2 YFSETQ. This CDR3 region has 15 residues. The V and J ends lost 0 bases and 4 bases respectively, with 13 bases between them. CDR3 loop: CASSLGATLSYGYTF. In DNA, the CDR3 is TGCGCCAGCAGCTTGGGGGCGACACTTTCCTATGGCTACACCTTC. The full variable domain, its missing parts supplied by reference TRBV5-1 and TRBJ1-2, is KAGVTQTPRYLIKTRGQQVTLSCSPISGHRSVSWYQQTPGQGLQFLFEYFSETQRNKGNFPGRFSGRQFSNSRSEMNVSTLELGDSALYLCASSLGATLSYGYTFGSGTRLTVV.

The chain joins TRBV3-1 (or the pseudogene TRBV3-2) to TRBJ1-2; D is unclear. Germline-derived CDR1 and CDR2 are LGHDT and YNNKEL (reference sequence). V shed 0 bases and J shed 4 bases, with 6 bases lying between them. The CDR3 sequence is 13 residues long. CDR3 protein: CASSQDAGYGYTF. DNA of the CDR3: TGTGCCAGCAGCCAAGACGCGGGCTATGGCTACACCTTC.

This rearrangement joins TRBV4-1 to TRBJ2-2; TRBD2 matches at 10 bases. Germline V lookup: CDR1 MGHRA, CDR2 YSYEKL. CDR3 length: 16 amino acids. J was trimmed by 7 bases and V by 0 bases; bases with no gene match: 5. Here the CDR3 reads CASSQDGTSVGGELFF. For the CDR3, the DNA is TGCGCCAGCAGCCAAGACGGGACTAGCGTCGGCGGGGAGCTGTTTTTT.

The chain couples TRBV7-3 to TRBJ1-6, with 7 nucleotides matching TRBD1. CDR3 length equals 15 residues. Germline CDR1 reads SGHTA; CDR2 reads FQGTGA. Trimming removed 4 bases from V and 5 bases from J; junction bases left unmatched: 5. CDR3 DNA sequence: TGTGCCAGCAGCTCCCAGGGGGGCAATAATTCACCCCTCCACTTT. Its translation is CASSSQGGNNSPLHF.